One sample yielded the 11 T cell receptor beta chains listed below, sequenced in a study of CD8 T cells in ankylosing spondylitis. TCRdb re-called the 5' RACE reads through MiXCR, storing one row per CDR3 protein. The table lists about 42,000 distinct CDR3 sequences, 2.5% to 3.5% of them singletons. Sequencing was performed on blood, either unsorted or a sorted T cell fraction (not recorded which). These receptors originate from a male donor with ankylosing spondylitis or in good health (not recorded which).

This clonotype was seen ten or more times. The V call is TRBV9, the J call TRBJ2-5; weak D call: TRBD2 (5 bases). The length of the CDR3 is 15 residues. Trimming removed 0 bases from V and 1 base from J, with 10 bases in between. The germline V gene has CDR1 SGDLS and CDR2 YYNGEE. As DNA, the CDR3 is TGTGCCAGCAGCGTAGTCGGAGCGGTCCAAGAGACCCAGTACTTC. It encodes CASSVVGAVQETQYF.

This clonotype was counted at least ten times. The rearrangement joins TRBV9 to TRBJ1-6, with D perhaps TRBD1 (5 bases). Germline V gene data show CDR1 as SGDLS and CDR2 as YYNGEE. The V end was cut by 2 bases, the J end by 5 bases, with 14 bases between. CDR3 length equals 16 residues. The CDR3 nucleotides are TGTGCCAGCAGCGTGGGGGGAGACTTCAATAATTCACCCCTCCACTTT. Its protein is CASSVGGDFNNSPLHF. Full variable domain (remainder filled in from reference TRBV9 and TRBJ1-6): DSGVTQTPKHLITATGQRVTLRCSPRSGDLSVYWYQQSLDQGLQFLIQYYNGEERAKGNILERFSAQQFPDLHSELNLSSLELGDSALYFCASSVGGDFNNSPLHFGNGTRLTVT.

This clonotype appeared many times. This rearrangement joins TRBV9 to TRBJ2-7; D gene uncertain. The CDR3 contains 15 residues. CDR1 is SGDLS, CDR2 YYNGEE, per germline. Trimming left V 0 bases short and J 0 bases short, with 10 bases between. The CDR3 here is CASSVGLLSSYEQYF. Here the CDR3 DNA reads TGTGCCAGCAGCGTAGGACTCTTGAGCTCCTACGAGCAGTACTTC.

This clonotype was observed at least ten times. The genes are TRBV9 and TRBJ2-7; D assignment may be TRBD1 or TRBD2 (6 bases each). The CDR3 extends over 15 amino acids. The germline V gene has CDR1 SGDLS and CDR2 YYNGEE. V was shortened by 0 bases and J by 2 bases, with 12 bases between the two germline ends. The CDR3 loop is CASSVESGGPYEQYF. DNA for the CDR3: TGTGCCAGCAGCGTAGAATCCGGGGGCCCCTACGAGCAGTACTTC. Based on the CDR3 plus reference TRBV9 and TRBJ2-7, the full variable domain is DSGVTQTPKHLITATGQRVTLRCSPRSGDLSVYWYQQSLDQGLQFLIQYYNGEERAKGNILERFSAQQFPDLHSELNLSSLELGDSALYFCASSVESGGPYEQYFGPGTRLTVT.

This clonotype was detected many times. The rearrangement uses TRBV9 and TRBJ2-7; TRBD1 aligns across 11 bases. The CDR3 is made up of 15 amino acids. CDR1 is SGDLS, CDR2 YYNGEE, per germline. Unmatched junction bases numbered 1, after V lost 0 bases and J lost 2 bases. CDR3 amino acids: CASSVGGQGAYEQYF. Written as DNA, the CDR3 is TGTGCCAGCAGCGTAGGGGGACAGGGGGCCTACGAGCAGTACTTC.

This clonotype was detected ten times or more. This sequence joins TRBV9 and TRBJ2-5; TRBD1 or TRBD2 may be the D gene (5 bases each). The CDR3 has 15 amino acids. Germline CDR1 and CDR2: SGDLS and YYNGEE. Trimming shortened V by 3 bases and J by 3 bases, and 15 bases separated the two germline ends. The CDR3 DNA reads TGTGCCAGCAGCGCTCCCGGGACGGATAAAGAGACCCAGTACTTC. It translates to CASSAPGTDKETQYF.

This clonotype showed up many times. The chain recombines TRBV9 with TRBJ2-5; 8 positions agree with TRBD2. Germline CDR1 reads SGDLS; CDR2 reads YYNGEE. This CDR3 region has 14 residues. The J segment lost 1 base and the V segment lost 2 bases, leaving 1 base of the junction unmatched. CDR3: CASSVGTSQETQYF. The DNA for the CDR3 is TGTGCCAGCAGCGTTGGGACTAGCCAAGAGACCCAGTACTTC.

This clonotype occurred many times. The CDR3, as DNA: TGTGCCAGCAGCCTTCAGTCCCAACGCACAGATACGCAGTATTTT. Protein product: CASSLQSQRTDTQYF. The chain couples TRBV9 to TRBJ2-3; D is unclear. Germline V gene lookup returns CDR1 SGDLS and CDR2 YYNGEE. Trimming stripped 4 bases from V and 1 base from J, with 13 bases between. This CDR3 contains 15 residues.

The sample holds many counts of this clonotype. The V gene is TRBV9, the J gene TRBJ2-1, with 9 bases aligning to TRBD2. Looked up from germline, CDR1 is SGDLS and CDR2 is YYNGEE. There are 17 residues in the CDR3. V lost 0 bases, J lost 0 bases, and 4 bases stayed unmatched. CDR3 DNA: TGTGCCAGCAGCGTAGAGGCGGGAGGGAACTCCTACAATGAGCAGTTCTTC. Protein sequence: CASSVEAGGNSYNEQFF.

At least ten counts were recorded for this clonotype. The chain employs TRBV9 and TRBJ1-1, with D perhaps TRBD1 (5 bases). Germline lookup yields CDR1 SGDLS and CDR2 YYNGEE. V was trimmed by 0 bases and J by 5 bases, leaving 14 bases between them. This CDR3 is built from 15 residues. For the CDR3, the DNA is TGTGCCAGCAGCGTAGCGGGCGGGGGAAGGACTGAAGCTTTCTTT. Its protein is CASSVAGGGRTEAFF.

This clonotype was seen many times. The rearrangement uses TRBV9 and TRBJ2-5; the D is unclear. V was shortened by 4 bases and J by 1 base, with 5 bases between the two germline ends. The V gene's germline CDR1 is SGDLS and CDR2 YYNGEE. The CDR3 is 12 residues long. The DNA for the CDR3 is TGTGCCAGCAGCCCCGGCCAAGAGACCCAGTACTTC. It yields the protein CASSPGQETQYF.